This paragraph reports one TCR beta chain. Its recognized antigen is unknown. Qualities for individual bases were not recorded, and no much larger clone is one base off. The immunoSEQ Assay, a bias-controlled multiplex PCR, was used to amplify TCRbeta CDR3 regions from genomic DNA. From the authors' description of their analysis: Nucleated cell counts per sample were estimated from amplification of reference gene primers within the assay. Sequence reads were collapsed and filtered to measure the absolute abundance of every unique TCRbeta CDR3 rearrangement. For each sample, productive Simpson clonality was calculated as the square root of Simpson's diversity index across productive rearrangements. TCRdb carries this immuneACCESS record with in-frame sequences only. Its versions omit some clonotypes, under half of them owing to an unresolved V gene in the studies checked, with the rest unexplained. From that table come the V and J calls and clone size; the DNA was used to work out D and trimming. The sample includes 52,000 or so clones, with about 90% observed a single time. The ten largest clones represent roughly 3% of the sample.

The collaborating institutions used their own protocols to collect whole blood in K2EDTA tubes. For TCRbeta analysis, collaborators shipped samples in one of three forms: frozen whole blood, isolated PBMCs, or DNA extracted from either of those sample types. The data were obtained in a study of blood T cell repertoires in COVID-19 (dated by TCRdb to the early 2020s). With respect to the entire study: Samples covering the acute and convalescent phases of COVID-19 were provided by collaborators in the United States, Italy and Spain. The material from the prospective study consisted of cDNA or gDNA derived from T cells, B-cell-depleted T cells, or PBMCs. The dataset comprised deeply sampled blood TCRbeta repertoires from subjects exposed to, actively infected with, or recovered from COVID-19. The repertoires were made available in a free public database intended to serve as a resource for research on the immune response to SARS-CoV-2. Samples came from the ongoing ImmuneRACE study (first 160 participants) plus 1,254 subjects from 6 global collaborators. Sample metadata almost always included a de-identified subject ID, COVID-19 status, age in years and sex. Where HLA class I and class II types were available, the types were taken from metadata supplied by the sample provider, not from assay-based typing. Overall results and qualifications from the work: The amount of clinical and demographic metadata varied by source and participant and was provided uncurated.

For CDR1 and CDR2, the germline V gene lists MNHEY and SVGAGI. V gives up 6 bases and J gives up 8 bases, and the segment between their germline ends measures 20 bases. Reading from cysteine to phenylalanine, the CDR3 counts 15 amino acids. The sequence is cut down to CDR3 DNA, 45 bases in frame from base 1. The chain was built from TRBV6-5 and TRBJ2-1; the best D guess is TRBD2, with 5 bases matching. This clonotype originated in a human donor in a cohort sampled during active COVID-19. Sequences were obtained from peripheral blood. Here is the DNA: TGTGCCAGCAGCCAAGCGAGCATCGCCGGGGATGAGCAGTTCTTC. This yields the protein CASSQASIAGDEQFF.